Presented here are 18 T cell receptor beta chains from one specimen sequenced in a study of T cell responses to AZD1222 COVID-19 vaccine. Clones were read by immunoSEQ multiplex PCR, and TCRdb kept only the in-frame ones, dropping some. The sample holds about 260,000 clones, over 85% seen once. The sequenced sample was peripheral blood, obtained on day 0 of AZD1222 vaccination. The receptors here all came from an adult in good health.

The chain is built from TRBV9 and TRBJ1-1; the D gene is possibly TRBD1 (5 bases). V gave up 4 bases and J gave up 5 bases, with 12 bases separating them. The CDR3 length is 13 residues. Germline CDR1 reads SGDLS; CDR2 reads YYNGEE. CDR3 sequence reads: CASSRGGKTEAFF. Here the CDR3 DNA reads TGTGCCAGCAGCCGTGGGGGGAAAACTGAAGCTTTCTTT.

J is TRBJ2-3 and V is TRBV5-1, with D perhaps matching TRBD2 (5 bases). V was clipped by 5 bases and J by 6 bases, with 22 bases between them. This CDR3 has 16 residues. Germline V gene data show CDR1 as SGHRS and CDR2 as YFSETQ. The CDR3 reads CASSSSVEGRGDTQYF. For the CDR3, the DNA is TGCGCCAGCAGTTCGTCCGTAGAGGGCAGAGGGGATACGCAGTATTTT.

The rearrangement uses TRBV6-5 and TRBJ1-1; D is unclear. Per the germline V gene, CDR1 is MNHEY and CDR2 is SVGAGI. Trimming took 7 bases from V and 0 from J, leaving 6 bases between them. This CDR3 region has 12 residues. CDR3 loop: CASNTVNTEAFF. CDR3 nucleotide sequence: TGTGCCAGCAATACAGTGAACACTGAAGCTTTCTTT.

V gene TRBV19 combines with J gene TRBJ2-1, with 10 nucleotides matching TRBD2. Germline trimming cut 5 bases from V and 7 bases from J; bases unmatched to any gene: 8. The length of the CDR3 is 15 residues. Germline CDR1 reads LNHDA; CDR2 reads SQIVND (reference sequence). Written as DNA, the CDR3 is TGTGCCAGTAGTTTCTCAGCGGGGGGGCGTAATGAGCAGTTCTTC. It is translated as CASSFSAGGRNEQFF.

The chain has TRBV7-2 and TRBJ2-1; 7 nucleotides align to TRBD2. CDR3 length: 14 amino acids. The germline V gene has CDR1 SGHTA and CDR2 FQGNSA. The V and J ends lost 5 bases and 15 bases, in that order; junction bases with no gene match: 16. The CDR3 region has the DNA TGTGCCAGCAGCCCCACCCCAGCGGGACTGGTAGGGTTCTTC. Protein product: CASSPTPAGLVGFF.

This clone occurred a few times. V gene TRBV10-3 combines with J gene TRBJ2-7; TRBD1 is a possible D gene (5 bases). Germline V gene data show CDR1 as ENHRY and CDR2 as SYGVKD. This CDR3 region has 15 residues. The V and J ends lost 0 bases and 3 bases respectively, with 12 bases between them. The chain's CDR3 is CAISESLTGNYEQYF. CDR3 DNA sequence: TGTGCCATCAGTGAGTCGCTTACAGGTAACTACGAGCAGTACTTC.

This CDR3 reads CAWSGRDGYTF. The CDR3 bases are TGTGCCTGGAGTGGACGGGATGGCTACACCTTC. The chain recombines TRBV30 with TRBJ1-2; D is uncertain. The CDR3 covers 11 residues. Germline assignment: CDR1 GTSNPN and CDR2 SVGIG (reference sequence). The V gene lost 1 base and the J gene lost 6 bases, with 6 bases spanning the gap.

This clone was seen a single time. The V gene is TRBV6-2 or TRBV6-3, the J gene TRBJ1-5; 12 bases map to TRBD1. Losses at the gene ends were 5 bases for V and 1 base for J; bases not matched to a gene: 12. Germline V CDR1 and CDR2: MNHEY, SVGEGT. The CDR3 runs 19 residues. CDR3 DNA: TGTGCCAGCAGTCACTTCCGGGACAGGGGGCATCGGAGCAATCAGCCCCAGCATTTT. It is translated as CASSHFRDRGHRSNQPQHF.

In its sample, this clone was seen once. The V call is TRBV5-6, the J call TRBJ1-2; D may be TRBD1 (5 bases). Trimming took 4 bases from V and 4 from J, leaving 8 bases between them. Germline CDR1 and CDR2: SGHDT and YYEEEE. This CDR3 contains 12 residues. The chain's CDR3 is CASSTGGYGYTF. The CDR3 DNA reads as TGTGCCAGCAGCACTGGGGGCTATGGCTACACCTTC.

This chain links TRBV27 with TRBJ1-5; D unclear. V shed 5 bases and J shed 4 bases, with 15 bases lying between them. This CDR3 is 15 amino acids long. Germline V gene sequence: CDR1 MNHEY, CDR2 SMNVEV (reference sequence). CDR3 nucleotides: TGTGCCAGCAGTAAAGGACCCTGGGGTAATCAGCCCCAGCATTTT. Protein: CASSKGPWGNQPQHF.

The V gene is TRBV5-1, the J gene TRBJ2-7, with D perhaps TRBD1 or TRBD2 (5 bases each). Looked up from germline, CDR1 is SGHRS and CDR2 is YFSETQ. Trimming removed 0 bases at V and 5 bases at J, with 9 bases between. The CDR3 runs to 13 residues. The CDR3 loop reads CASSLAGADEQYF. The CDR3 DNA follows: TGCGCCAGCAGCTTGGCCGGGGCGGACGAGCAGTACTTC.

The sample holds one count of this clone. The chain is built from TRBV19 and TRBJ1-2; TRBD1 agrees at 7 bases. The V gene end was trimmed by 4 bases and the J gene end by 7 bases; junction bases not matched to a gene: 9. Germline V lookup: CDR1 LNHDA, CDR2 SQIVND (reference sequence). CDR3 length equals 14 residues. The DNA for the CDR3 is TGTGCCAGTAGTACCGGGGGACAGTTCGGTGGCTACACCTTC. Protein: CASSTGGQFGGYTF.

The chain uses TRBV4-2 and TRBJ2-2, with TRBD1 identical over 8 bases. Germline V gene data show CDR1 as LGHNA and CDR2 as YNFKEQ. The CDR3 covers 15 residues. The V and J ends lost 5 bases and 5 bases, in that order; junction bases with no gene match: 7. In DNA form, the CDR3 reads TGTGCCAGCAGCTCGACAGGGGCTCTTACCGGGGAGCTGTTTTTT. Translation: CASSSTGALTGELFF.

CDR3 in amino acids: CACSRWNTEAFF. In DNA form, the CDR3 reads TGTGCCTGCTCCCGATGGAACACTGAAGCTTTCTTT. The chain links TRBV30 to TRBJ1-1, with no clear D. V lost 6 bases and J 1 base, leaving 9 bases between the germline ends. Germline V gene sequence: CDR1 GTSNPN, CDR2 SVGIG (reference sequence). The CDR3 is 12 residues long.

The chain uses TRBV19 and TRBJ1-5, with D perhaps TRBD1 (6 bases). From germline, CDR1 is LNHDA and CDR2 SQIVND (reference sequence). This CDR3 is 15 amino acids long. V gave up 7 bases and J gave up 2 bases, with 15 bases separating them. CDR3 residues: CASNGQFKGNQPQHF. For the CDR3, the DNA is TGTGCCAGTAACGGACAGTTCAAGGGCAATCAGCCCCAGCATTTT.

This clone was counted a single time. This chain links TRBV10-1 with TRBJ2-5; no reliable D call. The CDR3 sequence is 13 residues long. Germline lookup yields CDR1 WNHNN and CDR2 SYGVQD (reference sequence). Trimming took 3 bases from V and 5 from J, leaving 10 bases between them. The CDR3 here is CASSDGQAETQYF. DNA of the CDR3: TGCGCCAGCAGTGACGGGCAGGCCGAGACCCAGTACTTC.

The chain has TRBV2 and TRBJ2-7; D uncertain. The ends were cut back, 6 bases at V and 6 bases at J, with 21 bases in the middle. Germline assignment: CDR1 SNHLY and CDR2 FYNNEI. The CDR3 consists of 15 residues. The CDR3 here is CASSQDRPGWGEQYF. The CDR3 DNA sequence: TGTGCCAGCAGCCAGGATAGGCCGGGTTGGGGCGAGCAGTACTTC.

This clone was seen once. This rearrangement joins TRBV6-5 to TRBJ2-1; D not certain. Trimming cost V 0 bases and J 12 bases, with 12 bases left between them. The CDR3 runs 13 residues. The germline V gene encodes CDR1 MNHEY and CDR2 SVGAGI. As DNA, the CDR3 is TGTGCCAGCAGTTACTCGAGTACTGGCTGGCAGTTCTTC. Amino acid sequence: CASSYSSTGWQFF.